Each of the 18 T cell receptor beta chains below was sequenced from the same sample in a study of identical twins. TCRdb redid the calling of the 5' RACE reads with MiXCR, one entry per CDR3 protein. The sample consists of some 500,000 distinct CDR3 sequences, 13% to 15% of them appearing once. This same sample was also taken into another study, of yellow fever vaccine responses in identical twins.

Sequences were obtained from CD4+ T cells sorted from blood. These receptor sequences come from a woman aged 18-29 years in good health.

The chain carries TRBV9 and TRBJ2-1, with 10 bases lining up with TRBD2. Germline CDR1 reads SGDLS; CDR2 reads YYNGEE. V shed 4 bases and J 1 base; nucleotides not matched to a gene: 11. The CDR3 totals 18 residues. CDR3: CASSSLSGGGGSYNEQFF. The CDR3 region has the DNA TGTGCCAGCAGCTCACTAAGCGGGGGGGGAGGGTCCTACAATGAGCAGTTCTTC.

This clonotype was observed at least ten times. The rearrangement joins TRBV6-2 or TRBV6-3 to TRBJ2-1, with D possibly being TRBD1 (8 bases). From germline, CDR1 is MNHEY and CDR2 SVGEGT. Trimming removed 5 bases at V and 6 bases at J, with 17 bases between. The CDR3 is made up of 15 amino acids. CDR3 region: CASSTGGLSTNEQFF. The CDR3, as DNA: TGTGCCAGCAGTACAGGGGGACTAAGCACCAATGAGCAGTTCTTC.

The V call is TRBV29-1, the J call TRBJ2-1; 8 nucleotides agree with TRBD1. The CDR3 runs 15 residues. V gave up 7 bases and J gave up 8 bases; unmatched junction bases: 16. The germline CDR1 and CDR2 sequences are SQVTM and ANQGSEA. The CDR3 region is CSAEEVGRGHDEQFF. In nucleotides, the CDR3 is TGCAGCGCCGAGGAGGTCGGCAGGGGGCATGATGAGCAGTTCTTC.

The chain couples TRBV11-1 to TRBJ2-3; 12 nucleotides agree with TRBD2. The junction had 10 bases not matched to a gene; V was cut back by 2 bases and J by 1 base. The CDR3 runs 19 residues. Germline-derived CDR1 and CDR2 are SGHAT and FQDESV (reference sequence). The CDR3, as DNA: TGTGCCAGCAGCTTACTAGCGGGAGGGCCCACAGGTCGCACAGATACGCAGTATTTT. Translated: CASSLLAGGPTGRTDTQYF. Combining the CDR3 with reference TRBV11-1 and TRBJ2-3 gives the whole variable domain EAEVAQSPRYKITEKSQAVAFWCDPISGHATLYWYRQILGQGPELLVQFQDESVVDDSQLPKDRFSAERLKGVDSTLKIQPAELGDSAMYLCASSLLAGGPTGRTDTQYFGPGTRLTVL.

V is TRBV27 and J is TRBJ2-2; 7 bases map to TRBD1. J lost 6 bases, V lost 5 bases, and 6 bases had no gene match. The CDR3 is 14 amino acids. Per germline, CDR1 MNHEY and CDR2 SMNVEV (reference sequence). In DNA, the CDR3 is TGTGCCAGCAGTCCAAAGACAGGGTCCGGGGAGCTGTTTTTT. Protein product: CASSPKTGSGELFF.

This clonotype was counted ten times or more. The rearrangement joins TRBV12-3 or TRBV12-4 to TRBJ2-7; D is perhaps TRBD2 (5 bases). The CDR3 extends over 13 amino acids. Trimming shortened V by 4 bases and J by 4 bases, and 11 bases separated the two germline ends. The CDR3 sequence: CASSSPGEYEQYF. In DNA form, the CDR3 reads TGTGCCAGCAGTTCCCCCGGGGAGTACGAGCAGTACTTC.

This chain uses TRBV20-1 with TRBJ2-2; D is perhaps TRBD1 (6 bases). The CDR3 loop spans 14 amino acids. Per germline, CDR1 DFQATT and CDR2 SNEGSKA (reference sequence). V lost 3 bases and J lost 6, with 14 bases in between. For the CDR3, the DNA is TGCAGTGCTAGTCAGGGGAAAAAGCCCGGGGAGCTGTTTTTT. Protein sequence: CSASQGKKPGELFF.

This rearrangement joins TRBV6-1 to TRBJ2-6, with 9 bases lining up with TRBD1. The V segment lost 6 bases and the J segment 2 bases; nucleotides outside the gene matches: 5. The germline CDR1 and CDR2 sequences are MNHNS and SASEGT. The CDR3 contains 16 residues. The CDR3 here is CASSRDRVTGANVLTF. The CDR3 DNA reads TGTGCCAGCAGCCGGGACAGGGTGACTGGGGCCAACGTCCTGACTTTC.

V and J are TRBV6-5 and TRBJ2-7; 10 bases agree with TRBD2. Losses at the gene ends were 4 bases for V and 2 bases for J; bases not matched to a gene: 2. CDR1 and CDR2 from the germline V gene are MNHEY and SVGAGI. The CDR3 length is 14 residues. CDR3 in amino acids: CASSSTSGAYEQYF. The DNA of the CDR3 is TGTGCCAGCAGTTCAACTAGCGGGGCCTACGAGCAGTACTTC.

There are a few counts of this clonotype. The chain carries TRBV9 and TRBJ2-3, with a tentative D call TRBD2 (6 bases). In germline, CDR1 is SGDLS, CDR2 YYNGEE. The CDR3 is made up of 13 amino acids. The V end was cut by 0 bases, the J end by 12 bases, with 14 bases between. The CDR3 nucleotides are TGTGCCAGCAGCGTAGTGGGCGGGACTGGTCAGTATTTT. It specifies CASSVVGGTGQYF.

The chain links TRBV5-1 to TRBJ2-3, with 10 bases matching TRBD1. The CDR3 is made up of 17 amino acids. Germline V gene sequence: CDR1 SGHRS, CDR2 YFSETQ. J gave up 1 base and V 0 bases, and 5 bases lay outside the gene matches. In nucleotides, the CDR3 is TGCGCCAGCAGCTTGGTGGGGACAGGGGACGGCACAGATACGCAGTATTTT. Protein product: CASSLVGTGDGTDTQYF. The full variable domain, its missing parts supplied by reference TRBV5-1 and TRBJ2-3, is KAGVTQTPRYLIKTRGQQVTLSCSPISGHRSVSWYQQTPGQGLQFLFEYFSETQRNKGNFPGRFSGRQFSNSRSEMNVSTLELGDSALYLCASSLVGTGDGTDTQYFGPGTRLTVL.

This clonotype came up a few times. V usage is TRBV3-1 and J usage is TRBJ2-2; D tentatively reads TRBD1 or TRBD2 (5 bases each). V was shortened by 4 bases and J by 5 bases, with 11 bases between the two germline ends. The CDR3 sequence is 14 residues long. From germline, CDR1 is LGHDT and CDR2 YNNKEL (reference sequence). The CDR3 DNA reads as TGTGCCAGCAGCCTCGGGACCCGGACCGGGGAGCTGTTTTTT. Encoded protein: CASSLGTRTGELFF.

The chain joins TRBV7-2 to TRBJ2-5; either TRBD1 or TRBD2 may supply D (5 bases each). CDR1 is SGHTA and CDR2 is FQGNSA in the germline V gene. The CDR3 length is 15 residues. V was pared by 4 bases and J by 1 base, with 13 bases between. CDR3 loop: CASSSHGTVQETQYF. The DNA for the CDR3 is TGTGCCAGCAGCTCACACGGGACCGTCCAAGAGACCCAGTACTTC.

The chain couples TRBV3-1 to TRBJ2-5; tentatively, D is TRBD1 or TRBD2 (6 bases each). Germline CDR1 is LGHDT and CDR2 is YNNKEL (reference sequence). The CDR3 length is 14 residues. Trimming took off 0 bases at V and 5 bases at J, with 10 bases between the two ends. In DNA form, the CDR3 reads TGTGCCAGCAGCCAAGATATAGGGGGGGAGACCCAGTACTTC. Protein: CASSQDIGGETQYF.

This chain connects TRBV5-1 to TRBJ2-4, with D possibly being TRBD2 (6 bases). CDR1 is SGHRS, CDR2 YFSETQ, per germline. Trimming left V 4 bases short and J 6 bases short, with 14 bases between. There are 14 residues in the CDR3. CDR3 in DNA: TGCGCCAGCAGCCCGGGACTCCAGAGAAACATTCAGTACTTC. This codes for CASSPGLQRNIQYF.

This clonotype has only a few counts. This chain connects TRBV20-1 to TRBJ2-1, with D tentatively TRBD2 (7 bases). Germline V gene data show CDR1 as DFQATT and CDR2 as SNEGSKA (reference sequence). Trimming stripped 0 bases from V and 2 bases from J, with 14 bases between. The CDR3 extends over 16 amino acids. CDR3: CSARDPKGGAYNEQFF. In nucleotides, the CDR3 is TGCAGTGCTAGAGATCCGAAAGGGGGGGCCTACAATGAGCAGTTCTTC.

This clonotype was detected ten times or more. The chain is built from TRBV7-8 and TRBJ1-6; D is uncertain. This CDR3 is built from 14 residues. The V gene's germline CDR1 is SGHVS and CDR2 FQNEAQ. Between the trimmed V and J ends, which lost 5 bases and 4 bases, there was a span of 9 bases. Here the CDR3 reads CASSSDGYNSPLHF. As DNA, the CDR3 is TGTGCCAGCAGCAGCGACGGATATAATTCACCCCTCCACTTT.

The CDR3 region has the DNA TGCGCCAGCAGCCCTAGAGGGGGCTCGAACACCGGGGAGCTGTTTTTT. Amino acids: CASSPRGGSNTGELFF. The chain employs TRBV4-1 and TRBJ2-2, with TRBD1 matching 7 bases. Germline V gene data show CDR1 as MGHRA and CDR2 as YSYEKL. The V and J ends lost 4 bases and 0 bases, in that order; junction bases with no gene match: 5. The length of the CDR3 is 16 residues.